Below are 18 T cell receptor beta chains sequenced from a single sample in a study of cytomegalovirus exposure and HLA in healthy donors. Vbeta (60) and Jbeta (13) primers were used in the PCR. Profiled with immunoSEQ multiplex PCR; TCRdb holds only in-frame clones, not every one. The sample includes 150,000 to 200,000 clones, about 88% of them seen just once. Sequenced input: PBMCs. These receptors originate from a woman under 30 in good health and CMV-seronegative.

The V call is TRBV4-1, the J call TRBJ1-5, with D possibly TRBD1 on 6 matching bases. V was shortened by 4 bases and J by 6 bases, with 19 bases between the two germline ends. Germline V gene sequence: CDR1 MGHRA, CDR2 YSYEKL. This CDR3 spans 16 amino acids. As DNA, the CDR3 is TGCGCCAGCAGCCTAAGCTCGAGGGGGTCTGGTCAGCCCCAGCATTTT. Its translation: CASSLSSRGSGQPQHF.

The chain recombines TRBV30 with TRBJ1-6; TRBD1 might be the D (6 bases). The CDR3 totals 18 residues. Per germline, CDR1 GTSNPN and CDR2 SVGIG (reference sequence). V lost 2 bases to trimming and J lost 11 bases, with 28 bases between them. DNA for the CDR3: TGTGCCTGGAGTCTCTATATTCCCCGGACAGCCCTTCGGGCACCCCTCCACTTT. Its protein product is CAWSLYIPRTALRAPLHF. Together with reference TRBV30 and TRBJ1-6, the CDR3 gives the full variable domain: SQTIHQWPATLVQPVGSPLSLECTVEGTSNPNLYWYRQAAGRGLQLLFYSVGIGQISSEVPQNLSASRPQDRQFILSSKKLLLSDSGFYLCAWSLYIPRTALRAPLHFGNGTRLTVT.

The V call is TRBV29-1, the J call TRBJ2-7; 8 nucleotides align to TRBD1. The V and J ends lost 8 bases and 3 bases, in that order; junction bases with no gene match: 15. The CDR3 is 15 residues long. Per the germline V gene, CDR1 is SQVTM and CDR2 is ANQGSEA. DNA for the CDR3: TGCAGCCCTGGCCCGTGTACCGACAGGGGCTACGAGCAGTACTTC. Protein: CSPGPCTDRGYEQYF.

This clone was seen a handful of times. The chain joins TRBV9 to TRBJ2-1; perhaps TRBD2 as D (5 bases). V dropped 4 bases and J dropped 0 bases, with 17 bases sitting between them. The CDR3 contains 17 residues. The V gene's germline CDR1 is SGDLS and CDR2 YYNGEE. In nucleotides, the CDR3 is TGTGCCAGCAGCCCTCGAAACCCGGGGAGCTCCTACAATGAGCAGTTCTTC. Translation gives CASSPRNPGSSYNEQFF.

J is TRBJ1-6 and V is TRBV5-6; TRBD1 matches 10 bases. Germline CDR1 and CDR2: SGHDT and YYEEEE. The CDR3 extends over 14 amino acids. J gave up 7 bases and V 3 bases, and 1 base lay outside the gene matches. The CDR3 DNA follows: TGTGCCAGCAGCTGGGACAGGGGCAATTCACCCCTCCACTTT. Protein: CASSWDRGNSPLHF.

As regards this clone: At one boundary the junction diverges from the germline segment, which might be a read error. The J gene is TRBJ2-5, the V gene TRBV20-1; 9 nucleotides match TRBD1. The length of the CDR3 is 11 residues. Germline V gene lookup returns CDR1 DFQATT and CDR2 SNEGSKA (reference sequence). In DNA, the CDR3 is TGCAGTGCACCTATTGGGGACAGGGTAAACTTC. Translating gives CSAPIGDRVNF.

The J gene is TRBJ1-4, the V gene TRBV6-1; TRBD1 might be the D (5 bases). Germline V CDR1 and CDR2: MNHNS, SASEGT. V lost 6 bases, J lost 0 bases, and 11 bases lay in between. This CDR3 region has 15 residues. This CDR3 is CASRVMTATNEKLFF. The CDR3 DNA is TGTGCCAGCAGGGTTATGACAGCAACTAATGAAAAACTGTTTTTT.

The CDR3 reads CASSSRTVALTQYF. CDR3 bases: TGTGCCAGTAGTTCGCGGACAGTAGCGTTAACGCAGTATTTT. The rearrangement uses TRBV19 and TRBJ2-3; D possibly corresponds to TRBD1 (6 bases). The CDR3 sequence is 14 residues long. The germline V gene encodes CDR1 LNHDA and CDR2 SQIVND (reference sequence). V lost 5 bases, J lost 9 bases, and 18 bases lay in between.

The chain links TRBV5-6 to TRBJ1-1, with D maybe TRBD1 (5 bases). V was clipped by 2 bases and J by 0 bases, with 17 bases between them. This CDR3 is 17 amino acids long. The germline CDR1 and CDR2 sequences are SGHDT and YYEEEE. The CDR3 here is CASSFSRGGSMNTEAFF. The CDR3 DNA reads TGTGCCAGCAGCTTCTCTAGGGGAGGTTCTATGAACACTGAAGCTTTCTTT. The entire variable domain, with the rest obtained from reference TRBV5-6 and TRBJ1-1, is as follows: DAGVTQSPTHLIKTRGQQVTLRCSPKSGHDTVSWYQQALGQGPQFIFQYYEEEERQRGNFPDRFSGHQFPNYSSELNVNALLLGDSALYLCASSFSRGGSMNTEAFFGQGTRLTVV.

For the CDR3, the DNA is TGCGCCAGCAGCCAAGATAAGGGGCCTTGGCCCAATCAGCCCCAGCATTTT. This codes for CASSQDKGPWPNQPQHF. The chain is built from TRBV4-1 and TRBJ1-5, with TRBD1 as a possible D gene (5 bases). Germline CDR1 MGHRA, CDR2 YSYEKL. CDR3 size: 17 residues. V was clipped by 0 bases and J by 3 bases, with 15 bases between them.

J is TRBJ1-3 and V is TRBV6-5; D call uncertain. Per the germline V gene, CDR1 is MNHEY and CDR2 is SVGAGI. This CDR3 spans 14 amino acids. Trimming left V 5 bases short and J 2 bases short, with 10 bases between. CDR3 in DNA: TGTGCCAGCAGTAACGAGGGTCCTGGAAACACCATATATTTT. Translating gives CASSNEGPGNTIYF.

The V call is TRBV6-1, the J call TRBJ1-1; TRBD1 matches at 8 bases. The CDR3 spans 14 residues. CDR1 is MNHNS and CDR2 is SASEGT in the germline V gene. V lost 9 bases and J lost 1; bases outside the gene matches: 7. The CDR3 protein is CASHWTGRNTEAFF. The CDR3 DNA follows: TGTGCCAGTCACTGGACAGGGAGGAACACTGAAGCTTTCTTT.

V gene TRBV5-1 combines with J gene TRBJ2-7; TRBD2 matches at 7 bases. Germline V CDR1 and CDR2: SGHRS, YFSETQ. This CDR3 is 15 amino acids long. Losses at the gene ends were 0 bases for V and 7 bases for J; bases not matched to a gene: 10. In nucleotides, the CDR3 is TGCGCCAGCAGCTTGGGGCTAGCGGATATTTATGAGCAGTACTTC. Protein: CASSLGLADIYEQYF.

The genes are TRBV7-2 and TRBJ2-3; D is undetermined. CDR1 is SGHTA and CDR2 is FQGNSA in the germline V gene. The CDR3 contains 12 residues. V lost 2 bases, J lost 11 bases, and 11 bases lay in between. As DNA, the CDR3 is TGTGCCAGCAGCTTACAGGCCCGCGAGCAGTATTTT. The encoded protein is CASSLQAREQYF.

The chain has TRBV11-3 and TRBJ2-2; 7 nucleotides match TRBD1. Germline loops: CDR1 SGHNT, CDR2 YENEEA. The CDR3 consists of 15 residues. Germline trimming cut 5 bases from V and 1 base from J; bases unmatched to any gene: 4. The CDR3: CASSPRTGNTGELFF. The CDR3 coding sequence is TGTGCCAGCAGCCCCCGGACAGGGAACACCGGGGAGCTGTTTTTT.

This sequence joins TRBV11-2 and TRBJ2-3; no clear D. The CDR3 loop spans 14 amino acids. CDR1 SGHAT and CDR2 FQNNGV come from the germline V gene. V was pared by 1 base and J by 2 bases, with 7 bases between. CDR3 in amino acids: CASSLGRLTDTQYF. The DNA for the CDR3 is TGTGCCAGCAGCTTAGGGCGACTCACAGATACGCAGTATTTT.

This rearrangement joins TRBV7-2 to TRBJ2-1, with 7 bases aligning to TRBD1. The trim removed 5 bases at V and 3 bases at J, leaving 4 bases unmatched. Germline-derived CDR1 and CDR2 are SGHTA and FQGNSA. This CDR3 is built from 14 residues. The DNA for the CDR3 is TGTGCCAGCAGCGTCCGGGACAGCTACAATGAGCAGTTCTTC. Translating it yields CASSVRDSYNEQFF.

V gene TRBV6-5 combines with J gene TRBJ2-7; 9 bases match TRBD1. The CDR3 has 16 amino acids. The germline gives CDR1 MNHEY, CDR2 SVGAGI. Losses at the gene ends were 0 bases for V and 3 bases for J; bases not matched to a gene: 6. The CDR3 sequence: CASSYSGQGGIYEQYF. For the CDR3, the DNA is TGTGCCAGCAGTTACTCGGGACAGGGAGGAATCTACGAGCAGTACTTC.